Each of the 30 T cell receptor beta chains below was sequenced from the same sample in a study of tumor-infiltrating lymphocytes in localized non-small cell lung cancer. Assay used: immunoSEQ multiplex PCR; TCRdb lists only in-frame clones, some missing. The data show 15,000 to 20,000 clones, with approximately 70% seen just once and approximately 4.3% held by the top ten. The material sequenced was lung tumor tissue. These receptor sequences come from a human donor with non-small cell lung cancer.

J is TRBJ2-7 and V is TRBV6-5; D is ambiguous. V lost 5 bases, J lost 4 bases, and 12 bases lay in between. From germline, CDR1 is MNHEY and CDR2 SVGAGI. The CDR3 is 13 residues long. The CDR3, as DNA: TGTGCCAGCAGTGTCGGACCGTCTTACGAGCAGTACTTC. It codes for CASSVGPSYEQYF.

The chain has TRBV19 and TRBJ2-7; TRBD1 matches at 7 bases. Germline V gene sequence: CDR1 LNHDA, CDR2 SQIVND (reference sequence). V shed 4 bases and J 0 bases; nucleotides not matched to a gene: 6. There are 15 residues in the CDR3. CDR3 sequence reads: CASSTGTVASYEQYF. CDR3 coding DNA: TGTGCCAGTAGTACCGGGACAGTCGCCTCCTACGAGCAGTACTTC.

Written as DNA, the CDR3 is TGTGCCAGATCCGGGCTAGCCGGGGGGCAGTTCTTC. Its translation is CARSGLAGGQFF. V is TRBV19 and J is TRBJ2-1; weak D call: TRBD2 (6 bases). This CDR3 is 12 amino acids long. Germline CDR1 is LNHDA and CDR2 is SQIVND (reference sequence). V was cut by 9 bases and J by 12 bases, with 18 bases left in between.

V gene TRBV11-3 combines with J gene TRBJ2-3; no clear D. Germline V CDR1 and CDR2: SGHNT, YENEEA. The length of the CDR3 is 14 residues. V dropped 4 bases and J dropped 1 base, with 9 bases sitting between them. CDR3 sequence (DNA): TGTGCCAGCAGCTCAGAGTACGGCACAGATACGCAGTATTTT. Translated: CASSSEYGTDTQYF.

This sequence joins TRBV4-1 and TRBJ2-5; D might be TRBD2 (5 bases). This CDR3 is 15 amino acids long. The ends were cut back, 3 bases at V and 2 bases at J, with 13 bases in the middle. The V gene's germline CDR1 is MGHRA and CDR2 YSYEKL. CDR3 sequence reads: CASSHRSGHQETQYF. The CDR3 nucleotides read TGCGCCAGCAGCCACAGGAGCGGCCATCAAGAGACCCAGTACTTC.

The chain joins TRBV13 to TRBJ2-7; no reliable D call. CDR3 size: 11 residues. Germline lookup yields CDR1 PRHDT and CDR2 FYEKMQ (reference sequence). Trimming left V 1 base short and J 6 bases short, with 4 bases between. The CDR3 DNA sequence: TGTGCCAGCAGCTTAGAATCCGAGCAGTACTTC. It is translated as CASSLESEQYF.

The chain links TRBV19 to TRBJ2-1; D possibly corresponds to TRBD1 (6 bases). The germline gives CDR1 LNHDA, CDR2 SQIVND (reference sequence). V shed 6 bases and J shed 8 bases, with 17 bases lying between them. The CDR3 loop spans 14 amino acids. CDR3 nucleotide sequence: TGTGCCAGTAGCAATAGGGGGTCACAAGATGAGCAGTTCTTC. This translates into CASSNRGSQDEQFF.

The V call is TRBV2, the J call TRBJ2-7; 9 positions match TRBD1. The germline V gene has CDR1 SNHLY and CDR2 FYNNEI. Germline trimming cut 5 bases from V and 4 bases from J; bases unmatched to any gene: 9. This CDR3 has 15 amino acids. The CDR3 protein is CASSSGTGPWYEQYF. In nucleotides, the CDR3 is TGTGCCAGCAGTTCCGGGACAGGGCCCTGGTACGAGCAGTACTTC.

The gene calls are TRBV7-9 and TRBJ1-2; no reliable D call. The germline V gene has CDR1 SEHNR and CDR2 FQNEAQ (reference sequence). The CDR3 is 18 amino acids. V was trimmed by 4 bases and J by 3 bases, leaving 24 bases between them. CDR3 coding DNA: TGTGCCAGCAGCTCAACCGCCCTTGGCCGGCTCGAGCACTATGGCTACACCTTC. Translation gives CASSSTALGRLEHYGYTF.

V and J are TRBV6-4 and TRBJ1-1, with D hard to call. With 8 bases removed from V and 1 base from J, the gap between germline ends came to 11 bases. The germline CDR1 and CDR2 sequences are MRHNA and SNTAGT. The CDR3 spans 13 residues. The CDR3 DNA is TGTGCCAGCTCAGTACGGGCGAACACTGAAGCTTTCTTT. As protein: CASSVRANTEAFF.

This chain joins TRBV9 and TRBJ2-3; possibly TRBD2 for D (7 bases). The ends were cut back, 3 bases at V and 0 bases at J, with 14 bases in the middle. This CDR3 contains 16 residues. Germline V gene lookup returns CDR1 SGDLS and CDR2 YYNGEE. The DNA of the CDR3 is TGTGCCAGCAGCGCAGTGGGGGGGGCTAGCACAGATACGCAGTATTTT. Its protein product is CASSAVGGASTDTQYF. The whole variable domain, remainder taken from reference TRBV9 and TRBJ2-3, is DSGVTQTPKHLITATGQRVTLRCSPRSGDLSVYWYQQSLDQGLQFLIQYYNGEERAKGNILERFSAQQFPDLHSELNLSSLELGDSALYFCASSAVGGASTDTQYFGPGTRLTVL.

This clone was seen only once. J is TRBJ2-6 and V is TRBV2; D unclear. CDR1 and CDR2 (germline): SNHLY, FYNNEI. This CDR3 has 14 amino acids. V lost 7 bases and J lost 2, with 9 bases in between. The CDR3 protein is CASTPVAGANVLTF. CDR3 sequence (DNA): TGTGCCAGCACCCCTGTAGCTGGGGCCAACGTCCTGACTTTC.

On this clone itself: This sample includes further DNA sequences coding for the same CDR3. J is TRBJ2-3 and V is TRBV5-1; the match to TRBD2 covers 12 bases. Per germline, CDR1 SGHRS and CDR2 YFSETQ. The CDR3 sequence is 17 residues long. The junction had 4 bases not matched to a gene; V was cut back by 2 bases and J by 0 bases. CDR3 sequence (DNA): TGCGCCAGCAGCTTTCCCGGACTAGCGGGAAGCACAGATACGCAGTATTTT. Translation gives CASSFPGLAGSTDTQYF. Based on the CDR3 plus reference TRBV5-1 and TRBJ2-3, the full variable domain is KAGVTQTPRYLIKTRGQQVTLSCSPISGHRSVSWYQQTPGQGLQFLFEYFSETQRNKGNFPGRFSGRQFSNSRSEMNVSTLELGDSALYLCASSFPGLAGSTDTQYFGPGTRLTVL.

The chain couples TRBV6-5 to TRBJ1-6; D is uncertain. Looked up from germline, CDR1 is MNHEY and CDR2 is SVGAGI. The CDR3 is made up of 15 amino acids. The V and J ends lost 0 bases and 5 bases respectively, with 8 bases between them. The CDR3 sequence: CASSYSYQHNSPLHF. Here the CDR3 DNA reads TGTGCCAGCAGTTACTCGTATCAGCATAATTCACCCCTCCACTTT.

By share, this clone ranks as medium-sized. This chain links TRBV19 with TRBJ2-3; D ambiguous. Trimming cost V 3 bases and J 2 bases, with 9 bases left between them. The germline V gene has CDR1 LNHDA and CDR2 SQIVND (reference sequence). The CDR3 sequence is 14 residues long. CDR3 sequence reads: CASSIARSTDTQYF. CDR3 DNA sequence: TGTGCCAGTAGTATTGCCCGGTCCACAGATACGCAGTATTTT.

V and J are TRBV7-9 and TRBJ2-7; 7 nucleotides line up with TRBD2. V lost 1 base to trimming and J lost 4 bases; unmatched junction nucleotides: 4. The germline V gene has CDR1 SEHNR and CDR2 FQNEAQ (reference sequence). This CDR3 spans 14 amino acids. The CDR3 coding sequence is TGTGCCAGCAGCTTAGTGGCGGGAGAGTACGAGCAGTACTTC. Its translation: CASSLVAGEYEQYF.

The chain links TRBV6-5 to TRBJ2-1, with 10 bases aligning to TRBD2. The CDR3 extends over 14 amino acids. Germline V CDR1 and CDR2: MNHEY, SVGAGI. V shed 7 bases, J shed 12 bases, and the junction held 12 bases outside the gene matches. This CDR3 reads CASTKSGGAGGQFF. CDR3 sequence (DNA): TGTGCCAGCACCAAAAGCGGGGGGGCCGGTGGGCAGTTCTTC.

The V gene is TRBV9, the J gene TRBJ1-1; D is unclear. V was clipped by 4 bases and J by 4 bases, with 14 bases between them. The CDR3 sequence is 14 residues long. Germline-derived CDR1 and CDR2 are SGDLS and YYNGEE. Here the CDR3 reads CASSPREGSTEAFF. In DNA, the CDR3 is TGTGCCAGCAGCCCTCGAGAGGGAAGCACTGAAGCTTTCTTT. The full variable domain, completed using reference TRBV9 and TRBJ1-1, is DSGVTQTPKHLITATGQRVTLRCSPRSGDLSVYWYQQSLDQGLQFLIQYYNGEERAKGNILERFSAQQFPDLHSELNLSSLELGDSALYFCASSPREGSTEAFFGQGTRLTVV.

This chain links TRBV5-1 with TRBJ2-2; D unresolved. Germline lookup yields CDR1 SGHRS and CDR2 YFSETQ. The CDR3 consists of 15 residues. V shed 2 bases and J shed 3 bases, with 11 bases lying between them. CDR3 bases: TGCGCCAGCAGCTTAGGCTACCCCTACACCGGGGAGCTGTTTTTT. It translates to CASSLGYPYTGELFF.

This clone was counted only a few times. The chain has TRBV6-6 and TRBJ2-1; unclear D gene. V dropped 5 bases and J dropped 7 bases, with 9 bases sitting between them. Germline CDR1 is MNHNY and CDR2 is SVGAGI (reference sequence). The CDR3 length is 12 residues. The CDR3 sequence: CASSKLANEQFF. DNA of the CDR3: TGTGCCAGCAGTAAACTCGCGAATGAGCAGTTCTTC.

This clone was counted only a few times. The rearrangement joins TRBV28 to TRBJ1-6; the match to TRBD1 covers 8 bases. Looked up from germline, CDR1 is MDHEN and CDR2 is SYDVKM. The CDR3 has 14 residues. V shed 5 bases, J shed 7 bases, and the junction held 4 bases outside the gene matches. This CDR3 reads CASSPRDRNSPLHF. Written as DNA, the CDR3 is TGTGCCAGCAGTCCCCGGGACAGGAATTCACCCCTCCACTTT.

Only a few counts were recorded for this clone. CDR3 DNA: TGTGCCAGCAGGATAAACACTGAAGCTTTCTTT. Translated, it gives CASRINTEAFF. This chain connects TRBV6-1 to TRBJ1-1; D ambiguous. V gave up 6 bases and J gave up 2 bases, with 4 bases separating them. CDR1 and CDR2 (germline): MNHNS, SASEGT. This CDR3 has 11 residues.

The chain has TRBV5-6 and TRBJ2-7; possible D gene TRBD2, 6 bases. Germline CDR1 and CDR2: SGHDT and YYEEEE. The CDR3 has 15 residues. Trimming stripped 1 base from V and 7 bases from J, with 18 bases between. CDR3 in amino acids: CASSLPGDWSQEQYF. The DNA for the CDR3 is TGTGCCAGCAGCTTGCCGGGGGACTGGTCCCAGGAGCAGTACTTC.

This clone was counted between two and nine times. V usage is TRBV10-2 and J usage is TRBJ2-7; D remains unclear. Trimming shortened V by 4 bases and J by 2 bases, and 9 bases separated the two germline ends. Germline V gene sequence: CDR1 WSHSY, CDR2 SAAADI. The length of the CDR3 is 13 residues. Here the CDR3 DNA reads TGCGCCAGCAGTGGTGGGGATACCTACGAGCAGTACTTC. Protein sequence: CASSGGDTYEQYF.

V gene TRBV5-1 combines with J gene TRBJ2-5; D unclear. The CDR3 loop spans 14 amino acids. With 0 bases removed from V and 2 bases from J, the gap between germline ends came to 8 bases. Per the germline V gene, CDR1 is SGHRS and CDR2 is YFSETQ. For the CDR3, the DNA is TGCGCCAGCAGCTTGGGAACAGCACAAGAGACCCAGTACTTC. Its protein is CASSLGTAQETQYF.

This clone appeared a few times. This sequence joins TRBV18 and TRBJ2-7; 10 bases are shared with TRBD1. The CDR3 totals 18 residues. V shed 4 bases and J 3 bases; nucleotides not matched to a gene: 15. CDR1 and CDR2 (germline): KGHSH, LQKENI. The DNA for the CDR3 is TGTGCCAGCTCACAGGGTGTCCGAACCGGGACAGGGGTCTACGAGCAGTACTTC. Its protein is CASSQGVRTGTGVYEQYF.

V usage is TRBV11-2 and J usage is TRBJ2-2, with TRBD2 matching 9 bases. V was clipped by 2 bases and J by 7 bases; unmatched bases: 2. CDR1 and CDR2 (germline): SGHAT, FQNNGV. CDR3 length equals 14 residues. CDR3 nucleotides: TGTGCCAGCAGCTTACTACTAGCGGGCGGGGAGCTGTTTTTT. It encodes CASSLLLAGGELFF.

This chain links TRBV28 with TRBJ1-2; D is possibly TRBD1 (5 bases). Germline V CDR1 and CDR2: MDHEN, SYDVKM. The CDR3 is 13 amino acids. V was cut by 6 bases and J by 5 bases, with 13 bases left in between. The CDR3 loop reads CASRSGRIYGYTF. CDR3 in DNA: TGTGCCAGCAGATCGGGACGGATTTATGGCTACACCTTC.

The chain employs TRBV5-6 and TRBJ2-7; possibly TRBD2 for D (7 bases). The CDR3 loop spans 14 amino acids. V gave up 0 bases and J gave up 5 bases, with 12 bases separating them. Germline CDR1 SGHDT, CDR2 YYEEEE. This CDR3 reads CASSLEGGRNEQYF. The CDR3 bases are TGTGCCAGCAGCTTGGAGGGGGGGCGGAACGAGCAGTACTTC.

The rearrangement uses TRBV6-1 and TRBJ2-7; TRBD2 matches at 9 bases. This CDR3 has 17 residues. CDR1 and CDR2 from the germline V gene are MNHNS and SASEGT. With V trimmed by 4 bases and J by 3 bases, 13 bases remained unmatched. The CDR3 protein is CASSALGTSFIIYEQYF. In nucleotides, the CDR3 is TGTGCCAGCAGTGCCCTCGGGACTAGCTTTATTATCTACGAGCAGTACTTC.